The sample holds many counts of the clone carrying this T cell receptor beta chain. The antigen remains undetermined. TCRdb reprocessed the 5' RACE reads with MiXCR, giving one entry per CDR3 protein. Of around 79,000 distinct CDR3 sequences in the sample, roughly 13% were seen once. The unsorted libraries had their origin in 2 million PBMCs stored at -80 C. The data were taken from a study of neurological immune-mediated disorders. Regarding the study as a whole: No expanded-clone CDR3 amino acid sequence recurred across subjects, suggesting private TCR-beta repertoires.

The CDR3 contains 14 residues. The germline V and J ends were trimmed by 4 bases and 6 bases, with 16 bases remaining between them. The V gene's germline CDR1 is SGHRS and CDR2 YFSETQ. The TCR comes from a woman aged 45-60 years in good health. Source material: PBMCs. The chain is built from TRBV5-1 and TRBJ1-2, with D maybe TRBD1 (5 bases). CDR3 in amino acids: CASSQRDGTHGYTF. DNA of the CDR3: TGCGCCAGCAGCCAACGGGACGGCACACATGGCTACACCTTC.